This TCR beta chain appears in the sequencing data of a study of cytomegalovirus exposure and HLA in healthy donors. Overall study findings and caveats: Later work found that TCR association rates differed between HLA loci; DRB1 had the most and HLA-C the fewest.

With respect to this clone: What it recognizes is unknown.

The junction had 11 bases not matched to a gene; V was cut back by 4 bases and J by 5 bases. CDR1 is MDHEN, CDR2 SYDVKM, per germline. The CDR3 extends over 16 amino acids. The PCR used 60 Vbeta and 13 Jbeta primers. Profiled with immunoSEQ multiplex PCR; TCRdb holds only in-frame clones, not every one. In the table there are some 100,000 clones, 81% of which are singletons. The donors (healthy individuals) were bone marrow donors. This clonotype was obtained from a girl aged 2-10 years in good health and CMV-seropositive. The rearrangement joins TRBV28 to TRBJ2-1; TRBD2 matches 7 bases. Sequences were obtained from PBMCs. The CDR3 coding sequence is TGTGCCAGCAGTTCCCCGGTGGCGGGAGCCAACAATGAGCAGTTCTTC. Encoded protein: CASSSPVAGANNEQFF.